This T cell receptor beta chain was sequenced in a study of shared clonotypes between healthy human individuals. About the study: Three plates each covered CD4 naive and memory; CD8 naive two, CD8 memory one.

This CDR3 has 20 amino acids. Germline V gives CDR1 SGHRS, CDR2 YFSETQ. J lost 2 bases, V lost 4 bases, and 22 bases had no gene match. Genomic DNA from each subset was divided evenly over several immunoSEQ plates. As processed by the authors: Owing to the provision of junction-only sequences devoid of quality scores by immunoSEQ, filtering differed. The assay was immunoSEQ multiplex PCR, and TCRdb's table has in-frame clones only and misses some. Clonal size and the V and J genes are those of that table, whereas D and trimming came from the DNA. In the table there are 600,000 to 750,000 clones, 55% to 75% of which are singletons. Comment on this clone: Its antigen remains unidentified.

General study results and limits: For naive CD4 cells, 4.5% to 6.5% of clonotypes were shared across a handful of donors.

The chain carries TRBV5-1 and TRBJ1-2; 8 bases map to TRBD1. Material for sequencing was memory CD4+ T cells sorted from blood. The subset: CD45RA-negative fraction. The receptor was isolated from a woman aged 30 to 39 in good health. The CDR3 DNA reads as TGCGCCAGCAGCCCGGAGCCTATCGTCCCGGGACAGGCCCCGAACTATGGCTACACCTTC. Encoded protein: CASSPEPIVPGQAPNYGYTF.